Following are 29 T cell receptor beta chains from one sample sequenced in a study of blood T cell repertoires in COVID-19. Assay: immunoSEQ multiplex PCR; the TCRdb copy retains only in-frame clones and omits some. The repertoire has about 73,000 clones, roughly 80% of them found once; the top ten carry 25% to 30%. The sequencing input was peripheral blood. Receptors originate from a human donor in a cohort sampled during active COVID-19.

The rearrangement joins TRBV3-1 (or the pseudogene TRBV3-2) to TRBJ2-7; 9 positions match TRBD2. Germline-derived CDR1 and CDR2 are LGHDT and YNNKEL (reference sequence). The ends lost 4 bases at V and 2 bases at J; junction bases unmatched: 6. This CDR3 comprises 15 residues. As DNA, the CDR3 is TGTGCCAGCAGCCGAGGGATAGCGGGGGCCTACGAGCAGTACTTC. It is translated as CASSRGIAGAYEQYF.

This clone was found a few times. The V call is TRBV2, the J call TRBJ2-6; 10 bases fit TRBD1. This CDR3 contains 16 residues. The V segment lost 6 bases and the J segment 4 bases; nucleotides outside the gene matches: 6. Germline V gene data show CDR1 as SNHLY and CDR2 as FYNNEI. The CDR3 here is CASSRDRGSGANVLTF. The CDR3, as DNA: TGTGCCAGCAGCCGGGACAGGGGTTCCGGGGCCAACGTCCTGACTTTC.

The chain joins TRBV10-2 to TRBJ2-7; D may be TRBD1 (5 bases). The germline V gene has CDR1 WSHSY and CDR2 SAAADI. The CDR3 is 14 residues long. Trimming shortened V by 0 bases and J by 3 bases, and 9 bases separated the two germline ends. The chain's CDR3 is CASSESGRVYEQYF. Written as DNA, the CDR3 is TGCGCCAGCAGTGAGTCAGGCAGGGTCTACGAGCAGTACTTC.

The V gene is TRBV7-9, the J gene TRBJ2-7, with a possible D match to TRBD2 (6 bases). V dropped 1 base and J dropped 7 bases, with 23 bases sitting between them. This CDR3 is built from 17 residues. Germline V gives CDR1 SEHNR, CDR2 FQNEAQ (reference sequence). CDR3 nucleotide sequence: TGTGCCAGCAGCTTAGGAGCTGGGGCGCCCGCTGGGGGGGAGCAGTACTTC. Its protein product is CASSLGAGAPAGGEQYF.

The table lists this clone with a few counts. V is TRBV11-2 and J is TRBJ2-6; 7 bases line up with TRBD1. Germline V gives CDR1 SGHAT, CDR2 FQNNGV. After removal of 5 bases from V and 2 bases from J, the junction contained 6 bases not matched to a gene. This CDR3 contains 16 residues. CDR3 sequence (DNA): TGTGCCAGCAGCGTAACAGGGGTACCTGGGGCCAACGTCCTGACTTTC. Translating gives CASSVTGVPGANVLTF. The whole variable domain, filled in from reference TRBV11-2 and TRBJ2-6, reads EAGVAQSPRYKIIEKRQSVAFWCNPISGHATLYWYQQILGQGPKLLIQFQNNGVVDDSQLPKDRFSAERLKGVDSTLKIQPAKLEDSAVYLCASSVTGVPGANVLTFGAGSRLTVL.

The V gene is TRBV10-2, the J gene TRBJ2-7, with D perhaps TRBD2 (5 bases). The germline V gene encodes CDR1 WSHSY and CDR2 SAAADI. The germline V and J ends were trimmed by 11 bases and 6 bases, with 14 bases remaining between them. CDR3 length: 11 residues. CDR3 residues: CAGLGGREQYF. CDR3 coding DNA: TGCGCCGGACTGGGTGGGCGCGAGCAGTACTTC.

This chain uses TRBV7-8 with TRBJ1-1; TRBD1 is a possible D gene (5 bases). CDR3 length equals 14 residues. Germline CDR1 SGHVS, CDR2 FQNEAQ. With 1 base removed from V and 1 base from J, the gap between germline ends came to 7 bases. CDR3 residues: CASSLGTGNTEAFF. The CDR3 coding sequence is TGTGCCAGCAGCTTAGGTACAGGGAACACTGAAGCTTTCTTT.

The chain recombines TRBV5-5 with TRBJ2-1, with TRBD1 as a possible D gene (6 bases). Germline loops: CDR1 SGHKS, CDR2 YYEKEE (reference sequence). V lost 7 bases and J lost 10, with 24 bases in between. The CDR3 has 15 residues. The chain's CDR3 is CASFLTGQSFREQFF. CDR3 DNA: TGTGCCAGCTTTCTTACAGGGCAATCCTTTCGGGAGCAGTTCTTC.

The chain recombines TRBV7-8 with TRBJ1-1, with TRBD1 as a possible D gene (6 bases). This CDR3 region has 13 residues. Germline loops: CDR1 SGHVS, CDR2 FQNEAQ. The V gene lost 1 base and the J gene lost 5 bases, with 8 bases spanning the gap. The CDR3 DNA reads as TGTGCCAGCAGCTTAGACAGGGCAACTGAAGCTTTCTTT. The encoded protein is CASSLDRATEAFF. The full variable domain, with the rest looked up from reference TRBV7-8 and TRBJ1-1, is GAGVSQSPRYKVAKRGQDVALRCDPISGHVSLFWYQQALGQGPEFLTYFQNEAQLDKSGLPSDRFFAERPEGSVSTLKIQRTQQEDSAVYLCASSLDRATEAFFGQGTRLTVV.

The count of this clone is one. CDR3 bases: TGTGCCACGGGACAGGGGAACACCGGGGAGCTGTTTTTT. Translating gives CATGQGNTGELFF. The chain links TRBV2 to TRBJ2-2, with 9 bases matching TRBD1. Looked up from germline, CDR1 is SNHLY and CDR2 is FYNNEI. V dropped 10 bases and J dropped 1; count of bases not matched to a gene: 1. The CDR3 contains 13 residues.

The chain recombines TRBV19 with TRBJ1-6; unclear D gene. The germline V gene encodes CDR1 LNHDA and CDR2 SQIVND (reference sequence). Trimming took off 5 bases at V and 7 bases at J, with 21 bases between the two ends. The CDR3 consists of 17 residues. For the CDR3, the DNA is TGTGCCAGTAGTGGAAAAGTGTTCCAGTTCGGGAATTCACCCCTCCACTTT. Protein product: CASSGKVFQFGNSPLHF.

The chain joins TRBV3-1 (or the pseudogene TRBV3-2) to TRBJ2-5; 9 bases fit TRBD2. The germline gives CDR1 LGHDT, CDR2 YNNKEL (reference sequence). The junction had 8 bases not matched to a gene; V was cut back by 4 bases and J by 5 bases. The CDR3 totals 15 residues. The CDR3 DNA reads as TGTGCCAGCAGCCGAGGCGGGGGGGCCTTGGAGACCCAGTACTTC. This codes for CASSRGGGALETQYF.

This chain connects TRBV5-4 to TRBJ1-2, with a weak D call TRBD1 (5 bases). CDR1 is SGHNT and CDR2 is YYREEE in the germline V gene (reference sequence). The CDR3 runs 13 residues. The V end lost 1 base, the J end lost 6 bases, and 10 bases lay between the germline ends. The CDR3 DNA reads as TGTGCCAGCAGCTTGACGGGGGAGAATGGCTACACCTTC. Translation gives CASSLTGENGYTF.

V is TRBV18 and J is TRBJ1-6; 7 bases are shared with TRBD1. V lost 4 bases and J lost 7; bases outside the gene matches: 10. CDR3 length: 16 residues. In germline, CDR1 is KGHSH, CDR2 LQKENI. Here the CDR3 DNA reads TGTGCCAGCTCACTCAGACGGGGGACAGAGAATTCACCCCTCCACTTT. It specifies CASSLRRGTENSPLHF.

This chain joins TRBV5-1 and TRBJ1-4; perhaps TRBD1 as D (5 bases). V lost 1 base, J lost 0 bases, and 7 bases lay in between. This CDR3 is built from 15 residues. Per germline, CDR1 SGHRS and CDR2 YFSETQ. CDR3 loop: CASSLRGTTNEKLFF. DNA of the CDR3: TGCGCCAGCAGCTTGCGGGGGACAACTAATGAAAAACTGTTTTTT.

CDR3 nucleotide sequence: TGTGCCAGCAGCCGGCGGGGTAGCAATCAGCCCCAGCATTTT. It specifies CASSRRGSNQPQHF. The chain recombines TRBV5-6 with TRBJ1-5; D remains ambiguous. The CDR3 loop spans 14 amino acids. Germline CDR1 reads SGHDT; CDR2 reads YYEEEE. The V and J ends lost 4 bases and 0 bases respectively, with 8 bases between them.

V gene TRBV9 combines with J gene TRBJ1-3; the D gene is possibly TRBD1 (6 bases). There are 14 residues in the CDR3. Germline V CDR1 and CDR2: SGDLS, YYNGEE. With 4 bases removed from V and 2 bases from J, the gap between germline ends came to 10 bases. The CDR3 coding sequence is TGTGCCAGCAGCTACGGGGGGCCTGGAAACACCATATATTTT. Amino acids: CASSYGGPGNTIYF.

J is TRBJ2-3 and V is TRBV7-8; TRBD2 might be the D (6 bases). Looked up from germline, CDR1 is SGHVS and CDR2 is FQNEAQ. Trimming cost V 3 bases and J 3 bases, with 16 bases left between them. The CDR3 covers 16 residues. CDR3 sequence: CASSFLTRGRTDTQYF. For the CDR3, the DNA is TGTGCCAGCAGCTTCCTCACGCGAGGGAGGACAGATACGCAGTATTTT.

The V gene is TRBV27, the J gene TRBJ1-2; D call uncertain. Germline CDR1 MNHEY, CDR2 SMNVEV (reference sequence). Trimming left V 3 bases short and J 1 base short, with 6 bases between. The CDR3 is made up of 13 amino acids. This chain's CDR3 is CASSFTVNYGYTF. The CDR3 DNA follows: TGTGCCAGCAGTTTCACGGTTAACTATGGCTACACCTTC.

This chain connects TRBV6-5 to TRBJ2-7, with 8 bases identical to TRBD1. The V gene end was trimmed by 9 bases and the J gene end by 1 base; junction bases not matched to a gene: 11. Germline assignment: CDR1 MNHEY and CDR2 SVGAGI. The CDR3 covers 15 residues. In DNA, the CDR3 is TGTGCCAGTACCGACAGGGGTAGCCGATCCTACGAGCAGTACTTC. Its protein product is CASTDRGSRSYEQYF.

J is TRBJ2-1 and V is TRBV28; D not certain. The CDR3 covers 17 residues. Germline CDR1 and CDR2: MDHEN and SYDVKM. With 4 bases removed from V and 0 bases from J, the gap between germline ends came to 16 bases. The CDR3 loop reads CASSWWASLSSYNEQFF. DNA of the CDR3: TGTGCCAGCAGTTGGTGGGCGTCCCTTAGCTCCTACAATGAGCAGTTCTTC.

The gene calls are TRBV5-1 and TRBJ2-3; weak D call: TRBD1 (5 bases). The CDR3 runs to 15 residues. Trimming pared 4 bases from V and 0 bases from J, leaving 12 bases between. Germline V gives CDR1 SGHRS, CDR2 YFSETQ. This CDR3 reads CASSQGTTSTDTQYF. DNA for the CDR3: TGCGCCAGCAGCCAGGGCACAACTAGCACAGATACGCAGTATTTT.

This chain uses TRBV1 with TRBJ2-1; no check of the table's D call, TRBD2, against the DNA was made. TRBV1 is reported as a pseudogene. There are 19 residues in the CDR3. DNA of the CDR3: TGCACCAGCAGCCAAGCCGCGTCCCCGTCTGGGACTAACTACAATGAGCAGTTCTTC. Protein product: CTSSQAASPSGTNYNEQFF.

This clone came up once. The chain has TRBV27 and TRBJ2-7; 8 positions match TRBD2. The J segment lost 3 bases and the V segment lost 6 bases, leaving 4 bases of the junction unmatched. The CDR3 extends over 13 amino acids. Germline CDR1 reads MNHEY; CDR2 reads SMNVEV (reference sequence). Here the CDR3 DNA reads TGTGCCAGCAGACCGGGGGGGAACTACGAGCAGTACTTC. Encoded protein: CASRPGGNYEQYF.

The chain has TRBV5-1 and TRBJ2-5; D is undetermined. The CDR3 covers 16 residues. V lost 2 bases and J 0 bases, leaving 14 bases between the germline ends. The V gene's germline CDR1 is SGHRS and CDR2 YFSETQ. The CDR3 loop is CASSFGPAYYQETQYF. The CDR3, as DNA: TGCGCCAGCAGCTTTGGGCCCGCGTACTACCAAGAGACCCAGTACTTC.

CDR3 region: CASSLYRAGVLTF. CDR3 in DNA: TGTGCCAGCAGCTTGTACCGGGCGGGGGTCCTGACTTTC. The chain employs TRBV5-8 and TRBJ2-6; possibly TRBD2 for D (6 bases). The CDR3 loop spans 13 amino acids. Germline V CDR1 and CDR2: SGHTS, YDEGEE. V gave up 1 base and J gave up 13 bases, with 12 bases separating them. The full variable domain, completed using reference TRBV5-8 and TRBJ2-6, is EAGVTQSPTHLIKTRGQQATLRCSPISGHTSVYWYQQALGLGLQFLLWYDEGEERNRGNFPPRFSGRQFPNYSSELNVNALELEDSALYLCASSLYRAGVLTFGAGSRLTVL.

A single count supports this clone. The chain is built from TRBV9 and TRBJ2-5; 7 bases line up with TRBD1. The CDR3 is made up of 16 amino acids. The germline CDR1 and CDR2 sequences are SGDLS and YYNGEE. Trimming at V came to 0 bases and at J to 5 bases, leaving 10 bases not matched to a gene. CDR3 in DNA: TGTGCCAGCAGCGTAGAAGGGGGCGCCTTCCTGGAGACCCAGTACTTC. This translates into CASSVEGGAFLETQYF.

The chain uses TRBV11-2 and TRBJ1-1, with TRBD1 as a possible D gene (5 bases). The V gene lost 5 bases and the J gene lost 1 base, with 17 bases spanning the gap. This CDR3 comprises 16 residues. Germline V gives CDR1 SGHAT, CDR2 FQNNGV. CDR3 amino acids: CASSPARDWGNTEAFF. The CDR3, as DNA: TGTGCCAGCAGCCCCGCCAGGGACTGGGGGAACACTGAAGCTTTCTTT.

The rearrangement links TRBV5-1 to TRBJ1-2; 8 nucleotides match TRBD1. V was clipped by 4 bases and J by 2 bases; unmatched bases: 7. The germline CDR1 and CDR2 sequences are SGHRS and YFSETQ. The CDR3 is made up of 15 amino acids. CDR3 sequence reads: CASSQTGASNYGYTF. Here the CDR3 DNA reads TGCGCCAGCAGCCAGACAGGGGCTTCGAACTATGGCTACACCTTC.